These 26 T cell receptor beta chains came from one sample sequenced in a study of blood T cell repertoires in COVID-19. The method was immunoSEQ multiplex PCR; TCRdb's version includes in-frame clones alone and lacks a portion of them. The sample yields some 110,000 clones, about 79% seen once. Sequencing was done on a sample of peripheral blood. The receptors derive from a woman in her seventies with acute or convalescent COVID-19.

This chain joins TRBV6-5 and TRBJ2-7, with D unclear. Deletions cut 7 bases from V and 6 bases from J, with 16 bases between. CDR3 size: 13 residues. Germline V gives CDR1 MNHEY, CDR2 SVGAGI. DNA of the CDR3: TGTGCCAGCAAGGATAGCTGGGTTGCCGAGCAGTACTTC. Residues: CASKDSWVAEQYF.

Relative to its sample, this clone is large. The CDR3 sequence: CASSLADREEFF. The CDR3 DNA reads as TGTGCCAGCAGTCTCGCGGACAGGGAGGAGTTCTTC. This chain uses TRBV12-3 or TRBV12-4 with TRBJ2-1; the match to TRBD1 covers 8 bases. V was clipped by 5 bases and J by 14 bases; unmatched bases: 8. The CDR3 covers 12 residues.

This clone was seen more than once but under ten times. The CDR3 reads CASSITPLERV. The CDR3 DNA sequence: TGTGCCAGCAGCATCACACCTTTGGAGAGAGTC. The chain recombines TRBV12-3 or TRBV12-4 with TRBJ2-7; D gene uncertain. The CDR3 covers 11 residues.

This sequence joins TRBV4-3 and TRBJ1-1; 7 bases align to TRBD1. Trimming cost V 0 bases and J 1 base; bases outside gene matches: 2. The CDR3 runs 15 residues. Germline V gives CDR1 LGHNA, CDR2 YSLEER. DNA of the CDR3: TGCGCCAGCAGCCAAGATGACAGGGCGAACACTGAAGCTTTCTTT. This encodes CASSQDDRANTEAFF.

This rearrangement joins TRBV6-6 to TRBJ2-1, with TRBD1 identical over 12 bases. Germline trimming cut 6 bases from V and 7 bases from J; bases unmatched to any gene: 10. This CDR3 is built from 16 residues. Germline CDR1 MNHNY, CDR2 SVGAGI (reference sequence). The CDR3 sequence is CASRPTGTGGINEQFF. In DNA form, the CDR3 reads TGTGCCAGCAGGCCAACCGGGACAGGGGGCATAAATGAGCAGTTCTTC.

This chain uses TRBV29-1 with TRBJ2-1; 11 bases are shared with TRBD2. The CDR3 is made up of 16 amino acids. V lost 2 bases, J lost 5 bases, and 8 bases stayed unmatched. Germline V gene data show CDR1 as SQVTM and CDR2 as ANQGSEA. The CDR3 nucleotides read TGCAGCGTTGAAAAGTCTACGACTAGCGGGGACAATGAGCAGTTCTTC. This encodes CSVEKSTTSGDNEQFF.

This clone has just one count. The CDR3 protein is CASSTVPGNTIYF. In nucleotides, the CDR3 is TGTGCCAGCAGCACGGTACCAGGAAACACCATATATTTT. The V call is TRBV27, the J call TRBJ1-3; D not certain. V was clipped by 6 bases and J by 4 bases, with 10 bases between them. Germline CDR1 MNHEY, CDR2 SMNVEV (reference sequence). The CDR3 runs 13 residues.

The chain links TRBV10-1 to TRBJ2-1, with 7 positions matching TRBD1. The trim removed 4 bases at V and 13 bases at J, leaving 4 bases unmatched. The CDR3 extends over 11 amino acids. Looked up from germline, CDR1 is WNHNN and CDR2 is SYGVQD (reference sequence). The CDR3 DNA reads TGCGCCAGCAGTGGAGGGGGCCCCCAGTTCTTC. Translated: CASSGGGPQFF.

In DNA form, the CDR3 reads TGTGCCAGCAGGGAGGGGTGGACAGGGAACTATGGCTACACCTTC. Protein sequence: CASREGWTGNYGYTF. The V call is TRBV6-5, the J call TRBJ1-2, with 8 bases matching TRBD1. Germline V gene lookup returns CDR1 MNHEY and CDR2 SVGAGI. This CDR3 is 15 amino acids long. V lost 6 bases to trimming and J lost 2 bases; unmatched junction nucleotides: 8.

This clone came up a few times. CDR3 amino acids: CASSLTGAGYTF. The DNA for the CDR3 is TGTGCCAGCAGCCTGACAGGGGCCGGCTACACCTTC. The chain is built from TRBV7-8 and TRBJ1-2; 8 bases are shared with TRBD1. CDR3 length: 12 amino acids. V was pared by 5 bases and J by 8 bases, with 4 bases of the junction left unmatched. Per the germline V gene, CDR1 is SGHVS and CDR2 is FQNEAQ. Full variable domain (missing parts from reference TRBV7-8 and TRBJ1-2): GAGVSQSPRYKVAKRGQDVALRCDPISGHVSLFWYQQALGQGPEFLTYFQNEAQLDKSGLPSDRFFAERPEGSVSTLKIQRTQQEDSAVYLCASSLTGAGYTFGSGTRLTVV.

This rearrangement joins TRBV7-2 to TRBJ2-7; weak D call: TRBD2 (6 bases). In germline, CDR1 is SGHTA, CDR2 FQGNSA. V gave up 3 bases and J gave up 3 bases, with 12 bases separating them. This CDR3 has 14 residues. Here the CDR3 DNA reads TGTGCCAGCAGCTTGTATTGGAGGGACTACGAGCAGTACTTC. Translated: CASSLYWRDYEQYF.

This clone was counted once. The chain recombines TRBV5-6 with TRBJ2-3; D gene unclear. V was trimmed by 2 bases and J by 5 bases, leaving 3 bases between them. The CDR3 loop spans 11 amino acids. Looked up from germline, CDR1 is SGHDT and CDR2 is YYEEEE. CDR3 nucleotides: TGTGCCAGCAGCTTTCGAGATACGCAGTATTTT. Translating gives CASSFRDTQYF.

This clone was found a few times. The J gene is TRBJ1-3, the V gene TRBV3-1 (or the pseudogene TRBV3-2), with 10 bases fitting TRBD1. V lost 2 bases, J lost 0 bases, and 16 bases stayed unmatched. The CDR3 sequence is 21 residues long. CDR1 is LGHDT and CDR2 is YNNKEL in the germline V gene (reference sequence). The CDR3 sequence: CASSQPTTRDRGSISGNTIYF. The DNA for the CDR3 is TGTGCCAGCAGCCAACCTACTACCCGGGACAGGGGATCCATCTCTGGAAACACCATATATTTT.

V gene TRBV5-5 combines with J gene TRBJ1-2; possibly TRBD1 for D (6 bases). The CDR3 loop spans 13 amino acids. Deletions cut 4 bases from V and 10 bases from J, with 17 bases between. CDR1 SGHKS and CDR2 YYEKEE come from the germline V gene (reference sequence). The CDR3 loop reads CASSLSGGGLYTF. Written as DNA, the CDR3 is TGTGCCAGCAGCCTCTCTGGCGGGGGCCTCTACACCTTC.

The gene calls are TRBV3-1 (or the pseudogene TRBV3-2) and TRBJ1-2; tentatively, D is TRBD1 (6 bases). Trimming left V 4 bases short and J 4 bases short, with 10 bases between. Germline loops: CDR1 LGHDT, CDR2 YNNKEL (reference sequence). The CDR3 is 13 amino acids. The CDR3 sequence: CASSPDRFYGYTF. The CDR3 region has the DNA TGTGCCAGCAGCCCGGACAGATTCTATGGCTACACCTTC.

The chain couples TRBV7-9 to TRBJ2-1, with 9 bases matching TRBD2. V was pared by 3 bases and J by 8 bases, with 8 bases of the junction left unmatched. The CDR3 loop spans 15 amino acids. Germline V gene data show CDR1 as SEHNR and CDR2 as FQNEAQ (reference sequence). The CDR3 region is CASSFGAGGRDEQFF. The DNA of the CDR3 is TGTGCCAGCAGCTTTGGAGCGGGGGGCAGGGATGAGCAGTTCTTC.

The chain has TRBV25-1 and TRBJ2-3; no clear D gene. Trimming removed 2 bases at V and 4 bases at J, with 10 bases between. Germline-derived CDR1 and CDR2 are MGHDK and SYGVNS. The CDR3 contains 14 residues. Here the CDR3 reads CASSEVFGSDTQYF. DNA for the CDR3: TGTGCCAGCAGTGAAGTTTTCGGTTCAGATACGCAGTATTTT.

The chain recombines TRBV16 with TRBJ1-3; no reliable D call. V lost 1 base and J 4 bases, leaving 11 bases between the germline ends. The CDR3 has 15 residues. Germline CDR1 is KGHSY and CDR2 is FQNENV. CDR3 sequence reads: CASSQLSGAGNTIYF. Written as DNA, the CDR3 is TGTGCCAGCAGCCAATTGTCAGGCGCAGGAAACACCATATATTTT.

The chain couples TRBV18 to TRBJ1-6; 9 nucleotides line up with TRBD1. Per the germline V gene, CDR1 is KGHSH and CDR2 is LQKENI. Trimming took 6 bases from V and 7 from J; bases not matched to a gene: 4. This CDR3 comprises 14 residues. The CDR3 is CASSSDRGNSPLHF. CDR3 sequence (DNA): TGTGCCAGCTCTTCGGACAGGGGAAATTCACCCCTCCACTTT.

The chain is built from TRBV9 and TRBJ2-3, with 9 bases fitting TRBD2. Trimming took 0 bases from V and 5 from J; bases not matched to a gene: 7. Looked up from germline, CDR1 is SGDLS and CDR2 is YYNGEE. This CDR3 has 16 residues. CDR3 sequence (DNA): TGTGCCAGCAGCGTAGCGGCTAGCGGGGTGGGAGATACGCAGTATTTT. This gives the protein CASSVAASGVGDTQYF.

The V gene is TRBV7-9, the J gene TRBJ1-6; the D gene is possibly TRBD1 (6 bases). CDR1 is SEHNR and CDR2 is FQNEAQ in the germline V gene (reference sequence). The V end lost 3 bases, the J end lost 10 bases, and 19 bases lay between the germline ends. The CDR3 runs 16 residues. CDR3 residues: CASSFGPAGGRSPLHF. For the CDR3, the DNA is TGTGCCAGCAGCTTTGGGCCCGCGGGGGGGCGATCACCCCTCCACTTT.

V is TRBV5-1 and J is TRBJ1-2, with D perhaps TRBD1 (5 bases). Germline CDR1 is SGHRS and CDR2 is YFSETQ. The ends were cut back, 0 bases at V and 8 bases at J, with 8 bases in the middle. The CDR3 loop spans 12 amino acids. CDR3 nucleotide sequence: TGCGCCAGCAGCTTGGTGCAGGGAGGCTACACCTTC. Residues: CASSLVQGGYTF. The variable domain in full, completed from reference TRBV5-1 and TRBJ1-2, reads KAGVTQTPRYLIKTRGQQVTLSCSPISGHRSVSWYQQTPGQGLQFLFEYFSETQRNKGNFPGRFSGRQFSNSRSEMNVSTLELGDSALYLCASSLVQGGYTFGSGTRLTVV.

The CDR3 sequence: CASSLGTGLNSPLHF. CDR3 sequence (DNA): TGTGCCAGCAGTCTCGGGACAGGGCTTAATTCACCCCTCCACTTT. The chain links TRBV28 to TRBJ1-6; 9 positions agree with TRBD1. The germline V gene has CDR1 MDHEN and CDR2 SYDVKM. CDR3 length equals 15 residues. V was pared by 5 bases and J by 6 bases, with 5 bases of the junction left unmatched.

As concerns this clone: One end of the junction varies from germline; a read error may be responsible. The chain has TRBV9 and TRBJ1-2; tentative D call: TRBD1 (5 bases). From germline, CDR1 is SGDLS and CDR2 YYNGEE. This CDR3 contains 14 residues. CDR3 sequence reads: CASSVFKSGGMLNF. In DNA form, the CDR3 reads TGTGCCAGCAGCGTGTTTAAGTCCGGGGGGATGTTGAACTTC.

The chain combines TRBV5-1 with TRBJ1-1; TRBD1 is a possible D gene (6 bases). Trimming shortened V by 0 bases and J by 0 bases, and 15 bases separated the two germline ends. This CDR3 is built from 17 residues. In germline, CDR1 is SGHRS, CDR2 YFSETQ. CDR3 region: CASSLGRGAEMNTEAFF. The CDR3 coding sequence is TGCGCCAGCAGCTTGGGTCGGGGGGCGGAGATGAACACTGAAGCTTTCTTT.

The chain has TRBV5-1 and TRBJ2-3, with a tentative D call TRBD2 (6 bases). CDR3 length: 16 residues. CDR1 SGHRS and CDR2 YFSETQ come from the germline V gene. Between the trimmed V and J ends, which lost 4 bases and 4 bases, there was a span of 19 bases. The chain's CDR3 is CASSRTLNGGADTQYF. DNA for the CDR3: TGCGCCAGCAGCCGGACCTTGAACGGGGGAGCAGATACGCAGTATTTT.